A selection of T cell receptor beta chains follows, all from one sample in a study of Ad26.COV2.S vaccination and SARS-CoV-2 variants. Method: immunoSEQ multiplex PCR; TCRdb's copy keeps in-frame clones and lacks some. The sample contains about 400,000 clones, approximately 90% of which appear only once. The starting material was peripheral blood, obtained in a trial of Ad26.COV2.S vaccine versus placebo. The receptors originated from a person aged 18-65 years who received the Ad26.COV2.S COVID-19 vaccine or a placebo. CDR3s include the opening cysteine and the closing phenylalanine or tryptophan. A D gene is named only where the DNA matches it firmly. Size is omitted from some rows. Given values are once, few, many or a class for expanded clones.

abundance | j_gene | v_gene | d_gene | CDR3aa | CDR3nt
once | TRBJ2-7 | TRBV9 | . | CASSVGLGEQYF | TGTGCCAGCAGCGTAGGTCTTGGCGAGCAGTACTTC
. | TRBJ2-1 | TRBV5-4 | . | CASSLFRGTTYNEQFF | TGTGCCAGCAGCTTGTTTCGCGGCACAACCTACAATGAGCAGTTCTTC
. | TRBJ2-5 | TRBV19 | TRBD1 | CASSFGGTGKETQYF | TGTGCCAGTAGTTTTGGTGGGACAGGGAAAGAGACCCAGTACTTC
. | TRBJ2-7 | TRBV7-6 | TRBD2 | CASSLRSGSTYEQYF | TGTGCCAGCAGCTTACGGAGCGGGAGCACCTACGAGCAGTACTTC
few | TRBJ2-6 | TRBV4-3 | TRBD2 | CASSHGTSGGDGANVLTF | TGCGCCAGCAGCCATGGGACTAGCGGGGGGGATGGGGCCAACGTCCTGACTTTC
. | TRBJ1-1 | TRBV30 | . | CAWRGYEGEAFF | TGTGCCTGGAGGGGATATGAAGGTGAAGCTTTCTTT
. | TRBJ2-1 | TRBV7-2 | . | CASSAGQGSYNEQFF | TGTGCCAGCAGCGCTGGGCAGGGCTCCTACAATGAGCAGTTCTTC
. | TRBJ1-4 | TRBV5-1 | . | CASSPGSTNEKLFF | TGCGCCAGCAGTCCAGGGTCAACTAATGAAAAACTGTTTTTT
. | TRBJ2-3 | TRBV5-1 | TRBD2 | CASSLATSGRTDTQYF | TGCGCCAGCAGCTTGGCAACTAGCGGGCGCACAGATACGCAGTATTTT
few | TRBJ1-1 | TRBV27 | . | CASRRKGNTEAFF | TGTGCCAGCAGGAGGAAGGGGAACACTGAAGCTTTCTTT
once | TRBJ2-5 | TRBV7-2 | . | CASSQYQETQYF | TGTGCCAGCAGTCAGTACCAAGAGACCCAGTACTTC
few | TRBJ2-5 | TRBV5-4 | . | CASSLAQETQYF | TGTGCCAGCAGCTTGGCCCAAGAGACCCAGTACTTC
. | TRBJ2-3 | TRBV7-2 | . | CASRRPHQDTQYF | TGTGCCAGCAGGCGACCCCACCAAGATACGCAGTATTTT
. | TRBJ1-6 | TRBV6-5 | TRBD1 | CASKSGQYSPLHF | TGTGCCAGCAAGTCGGGACAGTATTCACCCCTCCACTTT
once | TRBJ1-1 | TRBV3-1/TRBV3-2 | . | CASSQQGRRTEAFF | TGTGCCAGCAGCCAACAGGGTAGGAGGACTGAAGCTTTCTTT
few | TRBJ2-2 | TRBV29-1 | TRBD1 | CSAGQGSGTGELFF | TGCAGCGCCGGACAGGGGTCGGGGACCGGGGAGCTGTTTTTT
. | TRBJ2-3 | TRBV7-8 | . | CASSSSRLPRGTDTQYF | TGTGCCAGCAGCTCAAGCAGGCTTCCAAGGGGCACAGATACGCAGTATTTT
. | TRBJ2-1 | TRBV3-1/TRBV3-2 | . | CASSQDLGSYNEQFF | TGTGCCAGCAGCCAAGATTTAGGGTCCTACAATGAGCAGTTCTTC
. | TRBJ2-7 | TRBV29-1 | . | CSVLLDRSYEQYF | TGCAGCGTTCTGTTGGACAGATCATACGAGCAGTACTTC
. | TRBJ2-7 | TRBV21-1 | . | CASSKFPRGSYEQYF | TGTGCCAGCAGCAAATTCCCCCGGGGGTCATACGAGCAGTACTTC
once | TRBJ2-7 | TRBV6-2/TRBV6-3 | . | CASSFGDLIYEQYF | TGTGCCAGCAGTTTTGGGGACTTGATCTACGAGCAGTACTTC
. | TRBJ2-1 | TRBV18 | . | CASSPATLNNEQFF | TGTGCCAGCTCACCCGCTACTCTGAACAATGAGCAGTTCTTC
. | TRBJ2-5 | TRBV6-1 | TRBD2 | CASSEAGGPETQYF | TGTGCCAGCAGTGAGGCGGGAGGGCCGGAGACCCAGTACTTC
. | TRBJ1-2 | TRBV6-5 | TRBD1 | CASSLTGGRHGYTF | TGTGCCAGCAGTTTGACAGGGGGCAGGCATGGCTACACCTTC
. | TRBJ2-2 | TRBV7-6 | . | CASSLVLAERTGELFF | TGTGCCAGCAGCTTAGTTTTAGCAGAGCGAACCGGGGAGCTGTTTTTT
. | TRBJ2-2 | TRBV21-1 | . | CASRTGTNTGELFF | TGTGCCAGCAGGACCGGGACCAACACCGGGGAGCTGTTTTTT
once | TRBJ1-1 | TRBV28 | TRBD1 | CASSSPGQGSSEAFF | TGTGCCAGCAGTTCCCCGGGACAGGGGTCCTCTGAAGCTTTCTTT
. | TRBJ2-1 | TRBV2 | . | CASSDLAGYNEQFF | TGTGCCAGCAGTGATCTAGCAGGGTACAATGAGCAGTTCTTC
. | TRBJ1-3 | TRBV7-8 | . | CASSPTVIGNTIYF | TGTGCCAGCAGCCCGACAGTAATTGGAAACACCATATATTTT
. | TRBJ2-1 | TRBV11-3 | . | CASSFQRGPRNEQFF | TGTGCCAGCAGCTTTCAACGGGGGCCAAGGAATGAGCAGTTCTTC
. | TRBJ1-4 | TRBV11-1 | TRBD1 | CASSLEGTGGEKLFF | TGTGCCAGCAGCTTAGAGGGGACAGGAGGTGAAAAACTGTTTTTT
. | TRBJ2-7 | TRBV18 | TRBD2 | CASSPLGGSSSYEQYF | TGTGCCAGCTCACCACTAGGCGGGAGTAGCTCCTACGAGCAGTACTTC
once | TRBJ2-5 | TRBV19 | . | CASSIRAGRETQYF | TGTGCCAGTAGTATTCGGGCGGGAAGAGAGACCCAGTACTTC